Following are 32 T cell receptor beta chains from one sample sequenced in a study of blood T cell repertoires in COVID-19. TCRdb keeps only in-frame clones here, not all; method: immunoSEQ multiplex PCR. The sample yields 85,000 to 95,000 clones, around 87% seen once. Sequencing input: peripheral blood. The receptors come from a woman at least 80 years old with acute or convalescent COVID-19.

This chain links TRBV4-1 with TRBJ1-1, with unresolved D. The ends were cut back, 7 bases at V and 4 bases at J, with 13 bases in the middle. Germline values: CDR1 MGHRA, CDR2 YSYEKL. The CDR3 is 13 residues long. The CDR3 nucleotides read TGCGCCAGCACACTTCCCGGGGTCACTGAAGCTTTCTTT. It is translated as CASTLPGVTEAFF.

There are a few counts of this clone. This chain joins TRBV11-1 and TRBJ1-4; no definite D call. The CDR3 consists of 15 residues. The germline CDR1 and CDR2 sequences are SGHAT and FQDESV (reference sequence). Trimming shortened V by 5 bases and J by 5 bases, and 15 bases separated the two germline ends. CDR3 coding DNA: TGTGCCAGCAGCCCCTCGGCAGCGAAAAATGAAAAACTGTTTTTT. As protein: CASSPSAAKNEKLFF.

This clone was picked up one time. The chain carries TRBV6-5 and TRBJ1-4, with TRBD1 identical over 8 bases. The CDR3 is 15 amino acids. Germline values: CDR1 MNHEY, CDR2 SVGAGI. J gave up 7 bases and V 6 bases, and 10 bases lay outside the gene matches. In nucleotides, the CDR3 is TGTGCCAGCAGCCTCACACAGGGGGGGGTTGAAAAACTGTTTTTT. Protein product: CASSLTQGGVEKLFF.

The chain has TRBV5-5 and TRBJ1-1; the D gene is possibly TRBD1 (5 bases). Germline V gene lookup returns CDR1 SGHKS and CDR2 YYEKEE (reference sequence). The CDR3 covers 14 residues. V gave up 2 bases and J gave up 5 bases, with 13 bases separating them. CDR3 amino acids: CASSLSHGGTEAFF. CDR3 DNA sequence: TGTGCCAGCAGCTTATCACATGGGGGGACTGAAGCTTTCTTT.

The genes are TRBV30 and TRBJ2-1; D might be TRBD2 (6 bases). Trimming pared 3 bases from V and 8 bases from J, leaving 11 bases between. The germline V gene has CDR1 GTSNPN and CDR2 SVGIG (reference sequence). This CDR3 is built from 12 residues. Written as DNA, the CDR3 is TGTGCCTGGAGCCGACTAGTGGATGAGCAGTTCTTC. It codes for CAWSRLVDEQFF.

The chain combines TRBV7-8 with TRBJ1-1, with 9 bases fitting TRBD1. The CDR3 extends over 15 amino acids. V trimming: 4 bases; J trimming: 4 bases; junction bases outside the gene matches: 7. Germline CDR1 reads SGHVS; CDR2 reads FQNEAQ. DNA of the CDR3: TGTGCCAGCAGCTGGGGGACAGGGAGGGTCACTGAAGCTTTCTTT. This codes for CASSWGTGRVTEAFF.

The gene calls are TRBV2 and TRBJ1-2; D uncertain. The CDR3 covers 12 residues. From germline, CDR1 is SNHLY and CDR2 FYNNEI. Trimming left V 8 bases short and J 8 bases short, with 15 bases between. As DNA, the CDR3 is TGTGCCAGCGGGGAGAGAAGGGAAGGCTACACCTTC. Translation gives CASGERREGYTF.

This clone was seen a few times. CDR3 sequence: CASSRRGPGANVLTF. The CDR3 region has the DNA TGTGCCAGCAGCCGGAGGGGGCCTGGGGCCAACGTCCTGACTTTC. The chain recombines TRBV5-8 with TRBJ2-6; perhaps TRBD1 as D (7 bases). The CDR3 extends over 15 amino acids. Germline V CDR1 and CDR2: SGHTS, YDEGEE. Trimming shortened V by 4 bases and J by 2 bases, and 10 bases separated the two germline ends.

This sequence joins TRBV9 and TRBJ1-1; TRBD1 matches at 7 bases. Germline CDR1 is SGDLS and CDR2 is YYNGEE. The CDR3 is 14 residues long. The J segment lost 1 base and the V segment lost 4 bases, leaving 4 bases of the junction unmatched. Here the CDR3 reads CASSRGQWNTEAFF. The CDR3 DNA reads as TGTGCCAGCAGCAGGGGACAGTGGAACACTGAAGCTTTCTTT. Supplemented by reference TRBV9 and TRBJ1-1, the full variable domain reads DSGVTQTPKHLITATGQRVTLRCSPRSGDLSVYWYQQSLDQGLQFLIQYYNGEERAKGNILERFSAQQFPDLHSELNLSSLELGDSALYFCASSRGQWNTEAFFGQGTRLTVV.

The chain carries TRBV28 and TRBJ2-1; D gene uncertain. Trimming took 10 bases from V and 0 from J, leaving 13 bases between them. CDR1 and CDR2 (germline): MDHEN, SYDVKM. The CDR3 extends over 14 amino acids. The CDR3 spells CATKYLSSYNEQFF. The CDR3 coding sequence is TGTGCCACCAAATACCTGAGCTCCTACAATGAGCAGTTCTTC.

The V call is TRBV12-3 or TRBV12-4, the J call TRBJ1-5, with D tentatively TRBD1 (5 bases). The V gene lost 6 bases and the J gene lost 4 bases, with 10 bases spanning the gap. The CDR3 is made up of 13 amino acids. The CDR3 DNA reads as TGTGCCAGCAGCGGGGGAGGAAATCAGCCCCAGCATTTT. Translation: CASSGGGNQPQHF.

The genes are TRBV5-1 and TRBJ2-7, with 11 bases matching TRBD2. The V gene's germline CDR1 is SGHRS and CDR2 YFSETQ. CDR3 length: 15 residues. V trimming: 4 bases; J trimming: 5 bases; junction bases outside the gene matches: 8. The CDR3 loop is CASSPIAGGPNEQYF. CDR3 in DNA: TGCGCCAGCAGCCCAATAGCGGGAGGGCCAAACGAGCAGTACTTC.

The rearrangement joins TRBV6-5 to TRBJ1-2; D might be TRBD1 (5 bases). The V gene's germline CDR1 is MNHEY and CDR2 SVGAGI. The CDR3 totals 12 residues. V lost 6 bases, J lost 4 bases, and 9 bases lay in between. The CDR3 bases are TGTGCCAGCAGCAGGGAGGGCTATGGCTACACCTTC. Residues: CASSREGYGYTF.

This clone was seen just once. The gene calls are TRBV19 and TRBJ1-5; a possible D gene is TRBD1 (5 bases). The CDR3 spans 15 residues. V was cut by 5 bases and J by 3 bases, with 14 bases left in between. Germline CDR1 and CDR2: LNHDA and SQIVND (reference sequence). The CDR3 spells CASSGGWLPNQPQHF. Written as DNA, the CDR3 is TGTGCCAGTAGTGGGGGGTGGCTTCCCAATCAGCCCCAGCATTTT.

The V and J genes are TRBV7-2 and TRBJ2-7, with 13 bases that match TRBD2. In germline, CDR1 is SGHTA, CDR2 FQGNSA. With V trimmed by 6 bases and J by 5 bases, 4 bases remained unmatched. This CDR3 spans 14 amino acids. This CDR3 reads CASRHGLAGDEQYF. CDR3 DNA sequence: TGTGCCAGCAGACACGGACTAGCGGGAGACGAGCAGTACTTC.

CDR3 bases: TGTGCCAGCAGTTACTCGGCGGGGCCGGGGTATGGCTACACCTTC. Translated: CASSYSAGPGYGYTF. V gene TRBV6-5 combines with J gene TRBJ1-2; D possibly corresponds to TRBD1 (5 bases). Trimming shortened V by 0 bases and J by 5 bases, and 13 bases separated the two germline ends. The CDR3 totals 15 residues. In germline, CDR1 is MNHEY, CDR2 SVGAGI.

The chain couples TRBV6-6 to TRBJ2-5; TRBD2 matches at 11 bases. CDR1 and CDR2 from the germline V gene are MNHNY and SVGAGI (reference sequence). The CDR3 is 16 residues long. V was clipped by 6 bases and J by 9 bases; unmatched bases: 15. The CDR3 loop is CASSRSGLAVPQAQYF. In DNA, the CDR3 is TGTGCCAGCAGCCGATCGGGACTAGCGGTCCCCCAGGCCCAGTACTTC.

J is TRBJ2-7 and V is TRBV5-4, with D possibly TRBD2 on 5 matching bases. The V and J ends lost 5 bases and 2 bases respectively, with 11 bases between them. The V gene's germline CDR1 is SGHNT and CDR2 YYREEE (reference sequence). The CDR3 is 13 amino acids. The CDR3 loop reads CASSEDWTYEQYF. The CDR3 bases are TGTGCCAGCAGTGAGGACTGGACCTACGAGCAGTACTTC.

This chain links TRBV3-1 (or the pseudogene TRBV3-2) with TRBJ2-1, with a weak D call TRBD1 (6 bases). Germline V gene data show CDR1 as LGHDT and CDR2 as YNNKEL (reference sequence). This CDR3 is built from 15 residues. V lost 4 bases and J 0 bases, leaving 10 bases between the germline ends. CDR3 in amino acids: CASSPDSSSYNEQFF. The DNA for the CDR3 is TGTGCCAGCAGCCCGGACAGTAGCTCCTACAATGAGCAGTTCTTC.

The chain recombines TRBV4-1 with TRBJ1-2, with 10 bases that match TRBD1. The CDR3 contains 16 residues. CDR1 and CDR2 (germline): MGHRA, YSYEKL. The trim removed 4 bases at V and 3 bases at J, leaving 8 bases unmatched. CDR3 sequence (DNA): TGCGCCAGCAGCCCTCCAGGGACAGGGGTATACTATGGCTACACCTTC. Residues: CASSPPGTGVYYGYTF.

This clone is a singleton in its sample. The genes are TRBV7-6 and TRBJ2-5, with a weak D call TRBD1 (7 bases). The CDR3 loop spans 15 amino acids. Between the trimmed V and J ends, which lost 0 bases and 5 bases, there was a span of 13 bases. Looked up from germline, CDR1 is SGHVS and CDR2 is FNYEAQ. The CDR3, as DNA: TGTGCCAGCAGCTTAGCGGAGGGGGCGCGGGAGACCCAGTACTTC. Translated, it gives CASSLAEGARETQYF.

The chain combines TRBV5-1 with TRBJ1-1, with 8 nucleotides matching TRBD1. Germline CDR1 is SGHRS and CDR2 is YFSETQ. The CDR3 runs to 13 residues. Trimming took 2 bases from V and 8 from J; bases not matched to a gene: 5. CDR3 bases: TGCGCCAGCAGCTTAATCCGGGACAGGGAAGCTTTCTTT. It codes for CASSLIRDREAFF. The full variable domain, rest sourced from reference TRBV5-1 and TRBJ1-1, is KAGVTQTPRYLIKTRGQQVTLSCSPISGHRSVSWYQQTPGQGLQFLFEYFSETQRNKGNFPGRFSGRQFSNSRSEMNVSTLELGDSALYLCASSLIRDREAFFGQGTRLTVV.

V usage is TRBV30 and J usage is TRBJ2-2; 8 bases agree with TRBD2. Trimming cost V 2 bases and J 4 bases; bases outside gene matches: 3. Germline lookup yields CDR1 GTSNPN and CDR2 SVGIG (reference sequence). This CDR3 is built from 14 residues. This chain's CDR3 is CAWSTGGGTGELFF. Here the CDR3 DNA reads TGTGCCTGGAGTACGGGAGGGGGCACCGGGGAGCTGTTTTTT. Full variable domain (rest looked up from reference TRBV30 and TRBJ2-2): SQTIHQWPATLVQPVGSPLSLECTVEGTSNPNLYWYRQAAGRGLQLLFYSVGIGQISSEVPQNLSASRPQDRQFILSSKKLLLSDSGFYLCAWSTGGGTGELFFGEGSRLTVL.

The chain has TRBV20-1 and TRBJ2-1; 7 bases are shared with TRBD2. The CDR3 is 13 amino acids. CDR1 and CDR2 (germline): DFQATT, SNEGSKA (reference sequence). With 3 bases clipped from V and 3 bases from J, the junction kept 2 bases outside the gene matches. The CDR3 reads CSASSSGYNEQFF. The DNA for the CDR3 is TGCAGTGCTAGTTCTAGCGGCTACAATGAGCAGTTCTTC.

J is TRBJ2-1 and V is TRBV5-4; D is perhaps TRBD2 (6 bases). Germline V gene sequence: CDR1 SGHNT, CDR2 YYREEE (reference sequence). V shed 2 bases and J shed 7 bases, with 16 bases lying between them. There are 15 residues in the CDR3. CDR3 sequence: CASSFSPSGENEQFF. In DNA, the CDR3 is TGTGCCAGCAGCTTTAGCCCTTCGGGGGAGAATGAGCAGTTCTTC.

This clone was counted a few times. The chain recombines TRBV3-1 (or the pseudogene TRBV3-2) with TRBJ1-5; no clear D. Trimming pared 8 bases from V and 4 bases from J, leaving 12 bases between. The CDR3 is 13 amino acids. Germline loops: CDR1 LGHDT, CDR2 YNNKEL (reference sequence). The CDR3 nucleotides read TGTGCCAGCGGGCCGACATTTAATCAGCCCCAGCATTTT. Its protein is CASGPTFNQPQHF.

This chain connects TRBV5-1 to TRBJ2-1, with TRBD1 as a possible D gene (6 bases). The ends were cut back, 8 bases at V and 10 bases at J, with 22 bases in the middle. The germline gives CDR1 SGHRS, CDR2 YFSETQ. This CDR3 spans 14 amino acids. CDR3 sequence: CASSGDLPRGEQFF. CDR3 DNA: TGCGCCAGTTCAGGGGACCTCCCCCGGGGAGAGCAGTTCTTC.

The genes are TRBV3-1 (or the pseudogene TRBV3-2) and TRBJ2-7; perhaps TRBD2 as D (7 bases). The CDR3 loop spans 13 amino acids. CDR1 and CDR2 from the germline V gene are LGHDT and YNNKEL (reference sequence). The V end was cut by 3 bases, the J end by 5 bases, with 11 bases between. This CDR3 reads CASSQRGGHEQYF. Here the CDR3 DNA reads TGTGCCAGCAGCCAGAGGGGGGGCCACGAGCAGTACTTC.

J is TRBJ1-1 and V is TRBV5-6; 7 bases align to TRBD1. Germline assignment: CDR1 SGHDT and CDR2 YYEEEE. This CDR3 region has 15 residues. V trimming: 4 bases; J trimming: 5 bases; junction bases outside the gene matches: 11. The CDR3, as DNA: TGTGCCAGCAGCCCGATTACGGTGGGACAGACTGAAGCTTTCTTT. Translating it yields CASSPITVGQTEAFF. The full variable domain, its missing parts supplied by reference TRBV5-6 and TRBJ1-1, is DAGVTQSPTHLIKTRGQQVTLRCSPKSGHDTVSWYQQALGQGPQFIFQYYEEEERQRGNFPDRFSGHQFPNYSSELNVNALLLGDSALYLCASSPITVGQTEAFFGQGTRLTVV.

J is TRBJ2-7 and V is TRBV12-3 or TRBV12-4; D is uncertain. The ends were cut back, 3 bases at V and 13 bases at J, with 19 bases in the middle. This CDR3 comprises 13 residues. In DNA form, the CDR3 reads TGTGCCAGCAGTTTGTTCGGTGAGAGCGAATCCTACTTC. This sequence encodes CASSLFGESESYF.

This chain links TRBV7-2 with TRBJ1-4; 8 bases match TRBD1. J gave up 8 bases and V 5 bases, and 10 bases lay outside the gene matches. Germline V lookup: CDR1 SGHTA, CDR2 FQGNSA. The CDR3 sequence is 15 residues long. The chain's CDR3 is CASSPRQGANEKLFF. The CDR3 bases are TGTGCCAGCAGCCCAAGGCAGGGGGCGAACGAAAAACTGTTTTTT. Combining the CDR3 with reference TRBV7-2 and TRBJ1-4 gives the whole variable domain GAGVSQSPSNKVTEKGKDVELRCDPISGHTALYWYRQSLGQGLEFLIYFQGNSAPDKSGLPSDRFSAERTGGSVSTLTIQRTQQEDSAVYLCASSPRQGANEKLFFGSGTQLSVL.

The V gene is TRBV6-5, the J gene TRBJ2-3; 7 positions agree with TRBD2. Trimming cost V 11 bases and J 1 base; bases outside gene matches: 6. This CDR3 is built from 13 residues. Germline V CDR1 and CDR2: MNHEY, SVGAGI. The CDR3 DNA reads TGTGCCTCAGCGGGGAGGCGCACAGATACGCAGTATTTT. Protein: CASAGRRTDTQYF.